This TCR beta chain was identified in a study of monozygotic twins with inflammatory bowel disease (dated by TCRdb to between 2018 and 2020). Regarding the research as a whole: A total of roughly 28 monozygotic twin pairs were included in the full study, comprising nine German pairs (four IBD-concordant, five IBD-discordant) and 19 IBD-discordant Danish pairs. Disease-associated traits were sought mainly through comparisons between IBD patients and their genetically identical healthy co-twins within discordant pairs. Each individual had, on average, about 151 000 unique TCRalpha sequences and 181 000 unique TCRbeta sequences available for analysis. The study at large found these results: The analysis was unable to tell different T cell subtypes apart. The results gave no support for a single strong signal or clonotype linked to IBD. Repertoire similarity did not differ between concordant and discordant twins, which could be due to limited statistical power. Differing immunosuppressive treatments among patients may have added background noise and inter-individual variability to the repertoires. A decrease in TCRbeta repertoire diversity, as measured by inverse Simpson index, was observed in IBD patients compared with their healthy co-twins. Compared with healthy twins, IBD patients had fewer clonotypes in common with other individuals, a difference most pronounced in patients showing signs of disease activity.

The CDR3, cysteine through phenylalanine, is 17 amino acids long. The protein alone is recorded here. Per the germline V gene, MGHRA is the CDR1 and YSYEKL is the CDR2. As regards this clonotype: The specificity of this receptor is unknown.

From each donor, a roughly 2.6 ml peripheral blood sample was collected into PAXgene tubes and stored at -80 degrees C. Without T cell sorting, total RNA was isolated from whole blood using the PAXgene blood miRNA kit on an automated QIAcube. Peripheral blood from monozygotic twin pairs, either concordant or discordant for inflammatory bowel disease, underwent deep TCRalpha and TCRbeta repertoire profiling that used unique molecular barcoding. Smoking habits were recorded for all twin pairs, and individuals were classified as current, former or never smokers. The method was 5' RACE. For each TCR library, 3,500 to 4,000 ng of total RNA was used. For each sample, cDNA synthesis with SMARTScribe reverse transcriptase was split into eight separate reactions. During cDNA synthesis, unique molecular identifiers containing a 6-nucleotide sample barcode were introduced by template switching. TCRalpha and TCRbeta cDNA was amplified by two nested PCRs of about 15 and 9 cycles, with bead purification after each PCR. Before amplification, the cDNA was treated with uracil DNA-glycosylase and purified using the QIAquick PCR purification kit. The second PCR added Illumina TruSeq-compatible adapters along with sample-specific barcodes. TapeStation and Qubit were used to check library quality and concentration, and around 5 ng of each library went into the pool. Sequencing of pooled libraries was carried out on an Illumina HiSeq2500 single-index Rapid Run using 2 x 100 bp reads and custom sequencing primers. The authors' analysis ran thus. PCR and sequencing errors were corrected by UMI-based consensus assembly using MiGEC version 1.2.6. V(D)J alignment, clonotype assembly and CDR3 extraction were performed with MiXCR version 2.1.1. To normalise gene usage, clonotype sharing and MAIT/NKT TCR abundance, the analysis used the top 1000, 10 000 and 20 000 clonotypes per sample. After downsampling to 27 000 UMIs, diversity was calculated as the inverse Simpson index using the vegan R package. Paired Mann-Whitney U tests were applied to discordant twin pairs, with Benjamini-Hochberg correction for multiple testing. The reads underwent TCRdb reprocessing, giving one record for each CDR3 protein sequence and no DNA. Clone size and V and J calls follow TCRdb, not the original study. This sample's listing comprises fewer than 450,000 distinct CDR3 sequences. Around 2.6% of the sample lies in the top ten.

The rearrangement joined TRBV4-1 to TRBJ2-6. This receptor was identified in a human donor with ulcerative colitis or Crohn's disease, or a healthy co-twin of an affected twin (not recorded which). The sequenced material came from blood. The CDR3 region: CASSQDPRASGANVLTF.